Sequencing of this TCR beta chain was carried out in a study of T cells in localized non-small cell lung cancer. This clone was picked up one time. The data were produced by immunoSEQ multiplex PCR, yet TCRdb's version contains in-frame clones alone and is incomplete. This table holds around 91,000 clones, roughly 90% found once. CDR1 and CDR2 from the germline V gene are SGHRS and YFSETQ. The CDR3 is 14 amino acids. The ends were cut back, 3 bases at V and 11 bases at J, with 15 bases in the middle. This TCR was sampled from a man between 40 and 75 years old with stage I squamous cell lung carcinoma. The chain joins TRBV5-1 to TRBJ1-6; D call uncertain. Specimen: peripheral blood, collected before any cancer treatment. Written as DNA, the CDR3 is TGCGCCAGCAGCTCCGAGGGAGAGTTGACACCCCTCCACTTT. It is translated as CASSSEGELTPLHF. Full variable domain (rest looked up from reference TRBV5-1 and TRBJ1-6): KAGVTQTPRYLIKTRGQQVTLSCSPISGHRSVSWYQQTPGQGLQFLFEYFSETQRNKGNFPGRFSGRQFSNSRSEMNVSTLELGDSALYLCASSSEGELTPLHFGNGTRLTVT.